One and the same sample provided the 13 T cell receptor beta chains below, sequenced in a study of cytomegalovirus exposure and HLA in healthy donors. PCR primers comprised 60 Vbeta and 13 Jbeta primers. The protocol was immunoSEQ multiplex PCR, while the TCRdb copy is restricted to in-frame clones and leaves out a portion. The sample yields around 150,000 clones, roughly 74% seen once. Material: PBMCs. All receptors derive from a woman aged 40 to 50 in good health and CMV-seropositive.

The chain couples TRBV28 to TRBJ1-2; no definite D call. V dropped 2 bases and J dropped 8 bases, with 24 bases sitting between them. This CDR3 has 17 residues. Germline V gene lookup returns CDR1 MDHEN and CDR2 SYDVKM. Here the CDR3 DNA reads TGTGCCAGCAGTTTAAAAGGGAGGATACCTCATGGCGGGGGCTACACCTTC. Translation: CASSLKGRIPHGGGYTF.

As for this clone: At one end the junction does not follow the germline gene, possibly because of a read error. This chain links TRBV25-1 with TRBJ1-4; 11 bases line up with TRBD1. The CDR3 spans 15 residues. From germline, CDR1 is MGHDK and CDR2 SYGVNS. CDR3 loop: CASGERGQGGEKLFF. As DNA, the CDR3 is TGTGCCAGCGGTGAACGGGGACAGGGGGGTGAAAAACTGTTTTTT.

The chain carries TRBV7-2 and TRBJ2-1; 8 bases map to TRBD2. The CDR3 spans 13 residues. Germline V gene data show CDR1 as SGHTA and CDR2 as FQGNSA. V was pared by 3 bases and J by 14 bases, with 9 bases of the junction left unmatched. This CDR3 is CASSLVPEGLEFF. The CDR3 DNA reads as TGTGCCAGCAGCTTGGTCCCCGAGGGACTAGAGTTCTTC. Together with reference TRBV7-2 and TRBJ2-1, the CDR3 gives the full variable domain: GAGVSQSPSNKVTEKGKDVELRCDPISGHTALYWYRQSLGQGLEFLIYFQGNSAPDKSGLPSDRFSAERTGGSVSTLTIQRTQQEDSAVYLCASSLVPEGLEFFGPGTRLTVL.

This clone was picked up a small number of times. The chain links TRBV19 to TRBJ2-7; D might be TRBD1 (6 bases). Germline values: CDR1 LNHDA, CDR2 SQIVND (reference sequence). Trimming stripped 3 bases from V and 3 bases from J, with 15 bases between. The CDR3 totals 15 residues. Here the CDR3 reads CASSMLLGHSYEQYF. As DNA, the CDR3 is TGTGCCAGTAGTATGTTATTGGGACATAGCTACGAGCAGTACTTC.

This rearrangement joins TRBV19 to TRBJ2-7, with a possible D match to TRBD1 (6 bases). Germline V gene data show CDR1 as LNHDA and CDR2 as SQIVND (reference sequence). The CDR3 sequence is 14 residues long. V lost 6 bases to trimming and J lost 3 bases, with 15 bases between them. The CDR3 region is CASSKQTGVYEQYF. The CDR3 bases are TGTGCCAGTAGCAAGCAGACAGGAGTCTACGAGCAGTACTTC. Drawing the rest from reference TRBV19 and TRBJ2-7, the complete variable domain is DGGITQSPKYLFRKEGQNVTLSCEQNLNHDAMYWYRQDPGQGLRLIYYSQIVNDFQKGDIAEGYSVSREKKESFPLTVTSAQKNPTAFYLCASSKQTGVYEQYFGPGTRLTVT.

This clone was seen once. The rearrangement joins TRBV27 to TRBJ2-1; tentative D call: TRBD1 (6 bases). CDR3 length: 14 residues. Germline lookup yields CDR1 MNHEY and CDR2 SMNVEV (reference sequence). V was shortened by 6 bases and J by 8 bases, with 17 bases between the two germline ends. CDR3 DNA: TGTGCCAGCAGGGCTAACAGGGTCGTCCATGAGCAGTTCTTC. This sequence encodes CASRANRVVHEQFF.

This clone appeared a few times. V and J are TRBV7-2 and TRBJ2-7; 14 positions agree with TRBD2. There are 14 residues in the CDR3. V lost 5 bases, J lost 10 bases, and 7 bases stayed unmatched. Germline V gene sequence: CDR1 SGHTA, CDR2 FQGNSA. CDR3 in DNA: TGTGCCAGCAGCGAGACTAGCGGGAGGGCTGGTCAGTACTTC. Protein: CASSETSGRAGQYF.

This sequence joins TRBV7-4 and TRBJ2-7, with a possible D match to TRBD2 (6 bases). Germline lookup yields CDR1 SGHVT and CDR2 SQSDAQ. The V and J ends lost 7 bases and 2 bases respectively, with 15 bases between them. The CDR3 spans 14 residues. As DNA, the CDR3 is TGTGCCAGCATGATGCGGGGTCTAGCCTACGAGCAGTACTTC. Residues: CASMMRGLAYEQYF.

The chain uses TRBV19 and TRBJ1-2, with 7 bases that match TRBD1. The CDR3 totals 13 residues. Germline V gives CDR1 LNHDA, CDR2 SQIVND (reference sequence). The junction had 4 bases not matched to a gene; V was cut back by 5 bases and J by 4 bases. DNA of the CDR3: TGTGCCAGTAGTCTCAACAGGGGCTATGGCTACACCTTC. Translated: CASSLNRGYGYTF.

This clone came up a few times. The CDR3 protein is CASKMGQRSGNTIYF. Written as DNA, the CDR3 is TGTGCCAGCAAAATGGGACAGCGATCTGGAAACACCATATATTTT. The V gene is TRBV6-1, the J gene TRBJ1-3, with 7 bases aligning to TRBD1. V shed 7 bases and J 1 base; nucleotides not matched to a gene: 7. Germline-derived CDR1 and CDR2 are MNHNS and SASEGT. The CDR3 is 15 amino acids.

The CDR3 region has the DNA TGTGCCAGCAGTGCGGCGGAGTTTGGTGAGCAGTTCTTC. Protein: CASSAAEFGEQFF. The rearrangement uses TRBV2 and TRBJ2-1; D is undetermined. Deletions cut 4 bases from V and 9 bases from J, with 13 bases between. Germline CDR1 SNHLY, CDR2 FYNNEI. This CDR3 spans 13 amino acids. The full variable domain, completed using reference TRBV2 and TRBJ2-1, is EPEVTQTPSHQVTQMGQEVILRCVPISNHLYFYWYRQILGQKVEFLVSFYNNEISEKSEIFDDQFSVERPDGSNFTLKIRSTKLEDSAMYFCASSAAEFGEQFFGPGTRLTVL.

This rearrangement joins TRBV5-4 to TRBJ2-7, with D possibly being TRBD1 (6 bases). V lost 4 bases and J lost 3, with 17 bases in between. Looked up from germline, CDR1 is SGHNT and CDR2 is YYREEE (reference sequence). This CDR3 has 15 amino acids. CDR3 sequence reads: CASSKKGESIYEQYF. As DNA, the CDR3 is TGTGCCAGCAGCAAGAAGGGGGAGAGCATCTACGAGCAGTACTTC.

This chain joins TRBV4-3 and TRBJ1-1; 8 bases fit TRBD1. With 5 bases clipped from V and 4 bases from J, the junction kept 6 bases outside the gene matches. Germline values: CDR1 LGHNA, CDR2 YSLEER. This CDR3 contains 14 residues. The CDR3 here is CASSLSRGPTEAFF. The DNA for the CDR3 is TGCGCCAGCAGCTTGAGCAGGGGGCCCACTGAAGCTTTCTTT.